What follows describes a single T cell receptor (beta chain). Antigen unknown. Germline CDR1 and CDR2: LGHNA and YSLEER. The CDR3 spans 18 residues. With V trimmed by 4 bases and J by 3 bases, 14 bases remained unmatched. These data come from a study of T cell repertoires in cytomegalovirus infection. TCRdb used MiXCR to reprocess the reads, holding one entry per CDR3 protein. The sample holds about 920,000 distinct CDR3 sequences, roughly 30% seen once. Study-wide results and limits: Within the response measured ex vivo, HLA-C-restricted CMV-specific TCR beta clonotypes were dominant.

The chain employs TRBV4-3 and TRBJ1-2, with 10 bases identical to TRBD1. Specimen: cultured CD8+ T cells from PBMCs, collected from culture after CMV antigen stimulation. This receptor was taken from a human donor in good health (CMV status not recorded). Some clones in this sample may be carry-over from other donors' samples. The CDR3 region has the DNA TGCGCCAGCAGCCTCGTCGAAGGGACAGGGGCAGGATACTATGGCTACACCTTC. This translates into CASSLVEGTGAGYYGYTF.